This T cell receptor beta chain was identified in a study of blood T cell repertoires in COVID-19. Study-wide background: The study drew acute and convalescent COVID-19 samples from the United States, Italy and Spain. T cells, B-cell-depleted T cells, or PBMCs supplied cDNA or gDNA.

Per the authors' pipeline: Estimation of nucleated cell counts was performed using reference gene primer amplification. The method was immunoSEQ multiplex PCR; TCRdb's version includes in-frame clones alone and lacks a portion of them. The V and J calls and clone size come from that table; D and trimming were worked out from the DNA. The top ten clones hold 4% of a sample with fewer than 60,000 clones, 80% to 90% of them seen once. There are 15 residues in the CDR3. Germline V gene sequence: CDR1 SGHNT, CDR2 YENEEA. Trimming removed 5 bases at V and 5 bases at J, with 15 bases between. Source material: peripheral blood. This clonotype originated in a man between 50 and 59 years old with acute or convalescent COVID-19. The V and J genes are TRBV11-3 and TRBJ1-4; D not resolved. CDR3 sequence: CASSGIDGENEKLFF. In DNA form, the CDR3 reads TGTGCCAGCAGCGGGATTGACGGGGAGAATGAAAAACTGTTTTTT.